The T cell receptor (beta chain) under discussion was sequenced for a study of blood T cell repertoires in COVID-19. Study-level background: PBMCs, B-cell-depleted T cells, or T cells provided the cDNA or gDNA that made up the material.

Produced via immunoSEQ multiplex PCR; TCRdb's table is partial and in-frame only. The sample records about 150,000 clones, around 87% being singletons. Germline CDR1 SGHAT, CDR2 FQNNGV. The CDR3 is 15 residues long. The V gene lost 1 base and the J gene lost 8 bases, with 17 bases spanning the gap. The sequence was collected from an older man with acute or convalescent COVID-19. V usage is TRBV11-2 and J usage is TRBJ1-1, with D possibly being TRBD1 (5 bases). The specimen sequenced was peripheral blood. CDR3 sequence (DNA): TGTGCCAGCAGCTTAGGGGGTTTGGTGCCAGGGGAAGCTTTCTTT. It yields the protein CASSLGGLVPGEAFF.